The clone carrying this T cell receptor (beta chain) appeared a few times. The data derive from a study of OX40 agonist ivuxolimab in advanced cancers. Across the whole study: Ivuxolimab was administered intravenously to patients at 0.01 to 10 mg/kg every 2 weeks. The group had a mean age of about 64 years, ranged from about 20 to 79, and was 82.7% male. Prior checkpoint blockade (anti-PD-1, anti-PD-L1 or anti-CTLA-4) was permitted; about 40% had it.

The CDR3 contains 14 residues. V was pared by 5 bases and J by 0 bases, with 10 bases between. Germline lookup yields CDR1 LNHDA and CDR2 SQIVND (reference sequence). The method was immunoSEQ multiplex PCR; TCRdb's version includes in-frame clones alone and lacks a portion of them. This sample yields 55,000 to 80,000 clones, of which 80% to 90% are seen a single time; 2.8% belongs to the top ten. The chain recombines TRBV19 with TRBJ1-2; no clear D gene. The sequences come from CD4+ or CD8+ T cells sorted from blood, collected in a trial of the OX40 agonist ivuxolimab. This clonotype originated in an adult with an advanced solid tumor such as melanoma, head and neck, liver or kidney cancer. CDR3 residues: CASSWASTNYGYTF. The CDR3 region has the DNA TGTGCCAGTAGTTGGGCTTCGACTAACTATGGCTACACCTTC.